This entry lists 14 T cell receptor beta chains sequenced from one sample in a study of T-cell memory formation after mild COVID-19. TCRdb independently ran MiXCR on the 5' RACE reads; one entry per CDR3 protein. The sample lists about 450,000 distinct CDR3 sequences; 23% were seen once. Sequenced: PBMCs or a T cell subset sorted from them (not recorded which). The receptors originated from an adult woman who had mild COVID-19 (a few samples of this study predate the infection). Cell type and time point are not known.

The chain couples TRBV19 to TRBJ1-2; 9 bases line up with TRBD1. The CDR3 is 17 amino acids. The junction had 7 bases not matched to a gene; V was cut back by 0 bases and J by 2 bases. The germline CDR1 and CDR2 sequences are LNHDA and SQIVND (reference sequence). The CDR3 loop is CASSIDLGTGINYGYTF. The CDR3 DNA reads TGTGCCAGTAGTATAGATCTTGGGACAGGGATCAACTATGGCTACACCTTC. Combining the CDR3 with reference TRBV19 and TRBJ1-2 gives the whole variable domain DGGITQSPKYLFRKEGQNVTLSCEQNLNHDAMYWYRQDPGQGLRLIYYSQIVNDFQKGDIAEGYSVSREKKESFPLTVTSAQKNPTAFYLCASSIDLGTGINYGYTFGSGTRLTVV.

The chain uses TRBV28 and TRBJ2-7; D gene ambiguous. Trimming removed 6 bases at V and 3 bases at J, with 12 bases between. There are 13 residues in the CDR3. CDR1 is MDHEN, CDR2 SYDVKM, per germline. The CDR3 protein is CASSPGLNYEQYF. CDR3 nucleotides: TGTGCCAGCAGCCCCGGGTTGAACTACGAGCAGTACTTC.

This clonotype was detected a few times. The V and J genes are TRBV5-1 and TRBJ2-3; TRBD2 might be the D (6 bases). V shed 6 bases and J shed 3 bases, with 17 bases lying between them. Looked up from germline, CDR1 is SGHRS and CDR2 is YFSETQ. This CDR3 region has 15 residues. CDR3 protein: CASTPVGGCTDTQYF. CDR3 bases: TGCGCCAGCACCCCAGTGGGGGGTTGTACAGATACGCAGTATTTT.

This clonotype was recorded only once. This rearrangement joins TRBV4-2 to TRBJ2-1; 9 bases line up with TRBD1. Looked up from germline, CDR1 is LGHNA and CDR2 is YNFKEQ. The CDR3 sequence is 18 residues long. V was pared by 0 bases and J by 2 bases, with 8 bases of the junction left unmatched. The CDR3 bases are TGTGCCAGCAGCCAAGATCTGGGATGGACAGGGGCCTACAATGAGCAGTTCTTC. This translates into CASSQDLGWTGAYNEQFF.

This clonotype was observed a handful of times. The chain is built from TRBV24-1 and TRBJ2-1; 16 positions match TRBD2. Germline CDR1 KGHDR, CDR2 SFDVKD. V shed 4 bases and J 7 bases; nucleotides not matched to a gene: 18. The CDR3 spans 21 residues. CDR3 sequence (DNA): TGTGCCACCAGTGAGCATCCCGGGACTAGCGGGAGGGTCCGCTCGGGGAATGAGCAGTTCTTC. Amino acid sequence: CATSEHPGTSGRVRSGNEQFF.

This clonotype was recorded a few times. CDR3 bases: TGTGCCAGCAGCTTAGCCCGGGAGAGCCTATATTATGGCACAGATACGCAGTATTTT. This translates into CASSLARESLYYGTDTQYF. This chain connects TRBV11-3 to TRBJ2-3; D is possibly TRBD2 (6 bases). The CDR3 sequence is 19 residues long. CDR1 is SGHNT and CDR2 is YENEEA in the germline V gene. V lost 1 base to trimming and J lost 1 base, with 21 bases between them. Together with reference TRBV11-3 and TRBJ2-3, the CDR3 gives the full variable domain: EAGVVQSPRYKIIEKKQPVAFWCNPISGHNTLYWYLQNLGQGPELLIRYENEEAVDDSQLPKDRFSAERLKGVDSTLKIQPAELGDSAVYLCASSLARESLYYGTDTQYFGPGTRLTVL.

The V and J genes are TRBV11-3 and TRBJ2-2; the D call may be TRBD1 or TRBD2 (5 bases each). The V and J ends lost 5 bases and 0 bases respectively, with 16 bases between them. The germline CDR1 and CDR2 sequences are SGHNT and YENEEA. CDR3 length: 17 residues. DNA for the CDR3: TGTGCCAGCAGCCGGGACGGACGTTCTGCGAACACCGGGGAGCTGTTTTTT. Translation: CASSRDGRSANTGELFF.

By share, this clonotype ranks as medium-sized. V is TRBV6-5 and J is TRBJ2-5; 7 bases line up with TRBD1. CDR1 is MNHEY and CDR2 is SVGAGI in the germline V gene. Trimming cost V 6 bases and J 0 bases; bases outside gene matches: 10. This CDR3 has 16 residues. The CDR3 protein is CASSPGTDIYQETQYF. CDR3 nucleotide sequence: TGTGCCAGCAGCCCCGGGACAGACATCTACCAAGAGACCCAGTACTTC.

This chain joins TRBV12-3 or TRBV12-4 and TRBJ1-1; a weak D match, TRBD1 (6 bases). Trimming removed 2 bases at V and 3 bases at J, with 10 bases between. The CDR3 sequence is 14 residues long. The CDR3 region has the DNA TGTGCCAGCAGTTTATTTGAGGGGGACACTGAAGCTTTCTTT. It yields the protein CASSLFEGDTEAFF.

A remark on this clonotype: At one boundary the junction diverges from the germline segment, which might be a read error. In DNA, the CDR3 is TGTGCCACCAGCAGAGAAGGGAAATCCCCAAGCCTCTTC. This codes for CATSREGKSPSLF. The chain joins TRBV15 to TRBJ2-7; D is uncertain. From germline, CDR1 is LNHNV and CDR2 YYDKDF (reference sequence). The CDR3 length is 13 residues.

The CDR3 DNA reads as TGTGCCAGCAGCTTGAAAGGTTTAGGGGGTATCAACACCGGGGAGCTGTTTTTT. Translated, it gives CASSLKGLGGINTGELFF. The chain couples TRBV5-5 to TRBJ2-2; a weak D match, TRBD1 (6 bases). This CDR3 contains 18 residues. Trimming stripped 1 base from V and 2 bases from J, with 18 bases between. Germline CDR1 is SGHKS and CDR2 is YYEKEE (reference sequence).

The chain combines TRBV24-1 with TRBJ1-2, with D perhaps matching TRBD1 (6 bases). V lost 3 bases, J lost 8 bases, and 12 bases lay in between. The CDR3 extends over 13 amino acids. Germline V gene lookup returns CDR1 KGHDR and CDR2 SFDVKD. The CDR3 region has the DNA TGTGCCACCAGTGATGCAGGGGTTATGGGCTACACCTTC. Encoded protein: CATSDAGVMGYTF.

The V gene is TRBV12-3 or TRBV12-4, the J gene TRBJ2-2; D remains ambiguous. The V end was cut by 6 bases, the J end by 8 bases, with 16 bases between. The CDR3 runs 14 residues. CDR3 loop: CASRPGSLWGELFF. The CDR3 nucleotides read TGTGCCAGCAGGCCCGGGTCGCTTTGGGGGGAGCTGTTTTTT.

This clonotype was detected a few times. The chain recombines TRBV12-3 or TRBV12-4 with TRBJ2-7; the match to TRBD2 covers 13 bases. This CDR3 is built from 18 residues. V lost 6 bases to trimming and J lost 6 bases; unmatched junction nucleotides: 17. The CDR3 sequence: CASSLGGLAGIRPLEQYF. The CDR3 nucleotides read TGTGCCAGCAGCCTGGGGGGACTAGCGGGAATACGGCCCCTCGAGCAGTACTTC.